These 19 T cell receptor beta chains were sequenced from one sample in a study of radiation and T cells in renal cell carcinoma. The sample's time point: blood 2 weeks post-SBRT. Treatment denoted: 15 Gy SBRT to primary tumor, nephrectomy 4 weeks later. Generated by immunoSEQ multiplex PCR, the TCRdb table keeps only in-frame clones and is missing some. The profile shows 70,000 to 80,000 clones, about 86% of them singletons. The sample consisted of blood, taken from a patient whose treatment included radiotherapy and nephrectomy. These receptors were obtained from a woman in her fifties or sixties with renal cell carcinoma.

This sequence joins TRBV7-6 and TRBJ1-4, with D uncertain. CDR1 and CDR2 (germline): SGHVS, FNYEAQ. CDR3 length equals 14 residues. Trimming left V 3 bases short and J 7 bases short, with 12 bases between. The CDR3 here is CASSLMGVTEKLFF. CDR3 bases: TGTGCCAGCAGCTTGATGGGAGTGACTGAAAAACTGTTTTTT. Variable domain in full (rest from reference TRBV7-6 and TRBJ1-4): GAGVSQSPRYKVTKRGQDVALRCDPISGHVSLYWYRQALGQGPEFLTYFNYEAQQDKSGLPNDRFSAERPEGSISTLTIQRTEQRDSAMYRCASSLMGVTEKLFFGSGTQLSVL.

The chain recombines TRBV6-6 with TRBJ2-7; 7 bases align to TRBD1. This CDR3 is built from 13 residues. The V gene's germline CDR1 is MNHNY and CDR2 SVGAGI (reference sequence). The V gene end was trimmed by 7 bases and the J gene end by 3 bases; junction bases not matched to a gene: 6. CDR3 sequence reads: CASNPDRDYEQYF. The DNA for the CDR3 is TGTGCCAGCAATCCAGACAGGGACTACGAGCAGTACTTC.

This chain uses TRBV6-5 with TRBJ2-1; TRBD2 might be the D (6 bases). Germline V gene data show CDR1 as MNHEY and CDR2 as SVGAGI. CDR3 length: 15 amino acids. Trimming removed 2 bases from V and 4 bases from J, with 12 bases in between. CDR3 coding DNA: TGTGCCAGCAGTTACGACGGGAGTCGGTACAATGAGCAGTTCTTC. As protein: CASSYDGSRYNEQFF.

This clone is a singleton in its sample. CDR3 DNA: TGTGCCAGCCAGACTAGCGGGGGACAGTGGACGCAGTATTTT. Translating it yields CASQTSGGQWTQYF. The chain employs TRBV10-3 and TRBJ2-3; 12 nucleotides agree with TRBD2. The germline gives CDR1 ENHRY, CDR2 SYGVKD. The V gene end was trimmed by 10 bases and the J gene end by 9 bases; junction bases not matched to a gene: 11. The CDR3 sequence is 14 residues long.

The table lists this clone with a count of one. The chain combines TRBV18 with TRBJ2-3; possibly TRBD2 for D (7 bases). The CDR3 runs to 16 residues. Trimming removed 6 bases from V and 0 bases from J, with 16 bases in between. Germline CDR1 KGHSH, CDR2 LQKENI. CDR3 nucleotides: TGTGCCAGCTCCTATACCGGGGGGCTAAGCACAGATACGCAGTATTTT. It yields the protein CASSYTGGLSTDTQYF.

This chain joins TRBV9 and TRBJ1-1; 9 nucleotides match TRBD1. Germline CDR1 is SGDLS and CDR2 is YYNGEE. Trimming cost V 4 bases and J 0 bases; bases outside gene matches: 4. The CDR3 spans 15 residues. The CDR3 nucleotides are TGTGCCAGCAGCAAGGACAGGGGATTGAACACTGAAGCTTTCTTT. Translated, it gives CASSKDRGLNTEAFF.

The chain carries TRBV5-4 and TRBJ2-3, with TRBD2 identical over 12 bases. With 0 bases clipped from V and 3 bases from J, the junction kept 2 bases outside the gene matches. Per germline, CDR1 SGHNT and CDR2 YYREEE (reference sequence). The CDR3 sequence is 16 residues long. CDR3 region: CASSLGGTSGTDTQYF. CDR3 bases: TGTGCCAGCAGCTTGGGTGGGACTAGCGGGACAGATACGCAGTATTTT.

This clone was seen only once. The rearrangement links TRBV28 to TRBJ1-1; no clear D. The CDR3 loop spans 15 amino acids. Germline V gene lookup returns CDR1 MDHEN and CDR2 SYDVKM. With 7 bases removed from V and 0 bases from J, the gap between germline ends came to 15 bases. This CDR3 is CASTPGGRMNTEAFF. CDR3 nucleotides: TGTGCCAGCACCCCCGGAGGCAGGATGAACACTGAAGCTTTCTTT. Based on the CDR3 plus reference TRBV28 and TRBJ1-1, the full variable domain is DVKVTQSSRYLVKRTGEKVFLECVQDMDHENMFWYRQDPGLGLRLIYFSYDVKMKEKGDIPEGYSVSREKKERFSLILESASTNQTSMYLCASTPGGRMNTEAFFGQGTRLTVV.

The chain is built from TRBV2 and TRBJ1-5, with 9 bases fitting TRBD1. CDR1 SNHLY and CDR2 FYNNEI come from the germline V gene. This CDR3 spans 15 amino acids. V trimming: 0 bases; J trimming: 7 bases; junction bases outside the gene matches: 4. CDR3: CASSEARDRGQPQHF. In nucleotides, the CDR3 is TGTGCCAGCAGTGAAGCGAGAGACAGGGGGCAGCCCCAGCATTTT.

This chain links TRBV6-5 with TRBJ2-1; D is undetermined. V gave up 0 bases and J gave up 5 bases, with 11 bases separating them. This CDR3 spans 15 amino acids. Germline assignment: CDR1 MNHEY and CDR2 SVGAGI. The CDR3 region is CASSYSLGLNNEQFF. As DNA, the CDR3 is TGTGCCAGCAGTTACTCGTTAGGGCTAAACAATGAGCAGTTCTTC.

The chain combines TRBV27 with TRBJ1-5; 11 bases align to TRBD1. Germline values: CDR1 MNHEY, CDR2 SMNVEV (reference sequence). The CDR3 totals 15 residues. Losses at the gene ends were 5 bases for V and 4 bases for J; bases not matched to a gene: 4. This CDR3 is CASSGGTGGNQPQHF. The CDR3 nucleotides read TGTGCCAGCAGTGGGGGGACAGGGGGAAATCAGCCCCAGCATTTT.

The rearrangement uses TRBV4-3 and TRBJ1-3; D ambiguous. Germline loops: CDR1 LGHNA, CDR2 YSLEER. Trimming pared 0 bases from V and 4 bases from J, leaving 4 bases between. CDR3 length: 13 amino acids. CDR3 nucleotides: TGCGCCAGCAGCCAAGAGCCCGGAAACACCATATATTTT. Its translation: CASSQEPGNTIYF.

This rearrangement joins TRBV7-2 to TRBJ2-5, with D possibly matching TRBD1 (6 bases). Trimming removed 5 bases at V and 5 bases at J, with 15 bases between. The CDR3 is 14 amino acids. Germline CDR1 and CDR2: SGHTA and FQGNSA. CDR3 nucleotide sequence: TGTGCCAGCAGCGTCACAGGGCTCGGGGAGACCCAGTACTTC. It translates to CASSVTGLGETQYF.

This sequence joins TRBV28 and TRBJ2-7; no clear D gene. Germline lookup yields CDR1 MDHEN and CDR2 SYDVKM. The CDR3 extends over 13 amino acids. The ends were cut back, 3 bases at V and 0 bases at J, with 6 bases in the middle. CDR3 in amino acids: CASSFPNSYEQYF. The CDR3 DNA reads TGTGCCAGCAGTTTCCCCAACTCCTACGAGCAGTACTTC.

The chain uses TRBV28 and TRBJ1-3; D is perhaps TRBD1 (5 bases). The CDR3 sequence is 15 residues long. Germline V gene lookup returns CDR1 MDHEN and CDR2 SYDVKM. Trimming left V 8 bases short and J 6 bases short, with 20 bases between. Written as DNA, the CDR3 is TGTGCCAGCTTTCAGCTGGGGCAGGTCGCAAACACCATATATTTT. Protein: CASFQLGQVANTIYF.

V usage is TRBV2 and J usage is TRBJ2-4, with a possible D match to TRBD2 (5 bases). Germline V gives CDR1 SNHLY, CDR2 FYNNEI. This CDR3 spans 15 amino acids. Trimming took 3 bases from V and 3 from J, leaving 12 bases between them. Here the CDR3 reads CASSDPVRDKNIQYF. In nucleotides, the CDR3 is TGTGCCAGCAGTGACCCCGTCCGGGACAAAAACATTCAGTACTTC.

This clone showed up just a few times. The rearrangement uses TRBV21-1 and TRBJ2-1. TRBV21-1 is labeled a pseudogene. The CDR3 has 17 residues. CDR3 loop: CASTRGQAESSYNEQFF. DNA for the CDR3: TGTGCCAGCACCCGGGGCCAGGCGGAGTCCTCCTACAATGAGCAGTTCTTC.

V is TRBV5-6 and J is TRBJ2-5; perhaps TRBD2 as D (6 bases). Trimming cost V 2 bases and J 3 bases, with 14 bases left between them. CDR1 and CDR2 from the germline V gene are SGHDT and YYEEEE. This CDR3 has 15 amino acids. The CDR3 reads CASSFSFAGKETQYF. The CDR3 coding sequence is TGTGCCAGCAGCTTTAGTTTTGCGGGAAAAGAGACCCAGTACTTC. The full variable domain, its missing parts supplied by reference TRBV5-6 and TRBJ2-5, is DAGVTQSPTHLIKTRGQQVTLRCSPKSGHDTVSWYQQALGQGPQFIFQYYEEEERQRGNFPDRFSGHQFPNYSSELNVNALLLGDSALYLCASSFSFAGKETQYFGPGTRLLVL.

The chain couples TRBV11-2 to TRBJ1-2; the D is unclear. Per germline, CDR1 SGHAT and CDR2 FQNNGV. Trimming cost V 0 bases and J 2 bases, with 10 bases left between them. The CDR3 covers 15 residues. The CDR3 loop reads CASSLELLGNYGYTF. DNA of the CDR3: TGTGCCAGCAGCTTAGAACTGTTGGGGAACTATGGCTACACCTTC.